The sequence of this TCR beta chain was determined in a study of blood T cell repertoires in COVID-19. Study summary: Some COVID-19 samples were acute and others convalescent; all came from the United States, Italy and Spain. PBMCs, B-cell-depleted T cells, or T cells provided the cDNA or gDNA that made up the material.

Original methodology: Amplification with reference gene primers provided the estimates of nucleated cell counts. Some clones are missing from TCRdb's copy, which holds only in-frame ones; the method was immunoSEQ multiplex PCR. V and J calls and clone size follow that table, whereas D and trimming were derived from the DNA. Among a few hundred thousand clones listed, roughly 87% were seen once. This clone was counted only a few times. The CDR3 extends over 12 amino acids. Germline CDR1 is KGHSH and CDR2 is LQKENI. V dropped 3 bases and J dropped 7 bases, with 9 bases sitting between them. This TCR came from a human donor in a cohort sampled during active COVID-19. Source material: peripheral blood. This chain joins TRBV18 and TRBJ1-1; D remains ambiguous. Here the CDR3 reads CASSPTTYEAFF. The DNA of the CDR3 is TGTGCCAGCTCACCGACTACCTATGAAGCTTTCTTT.